These 28 T cell receptor beta chains share one sample of origin, sequenced in a study of cytomegalovirus exposure and HLA in healthy donors. PCR used 60 Vbeta primers and 13 Jbeta primers. The assay was immunoSEQ multiplex PCR, and TCRdb's table has in-frame clones only and misses some. The table lists approximately 130,000 clones, roughly 78% of them singletons. Sequencing was done on a sample of PBMCs. These receptors were collected from a woman aged 40 to 50 in good health and CMV-seronegative.

A word on this clone: A junction end diverges from the germline sequence, so it may reflect a read error. This chain joins TRBV6-1 and TRBJ2-7, with D possibly being TRBD2 (5 bases). CDR3 length: 14 residues. In germline, CDR1 is MNHNS, CDR2 SASEGT. The CDR3 reads CASSESDFTNPILF. CDR3 nucleotides: TGTGCCAGCAGTGAATCGGACTTTACTAATCCTATCCTCTTC.

The V and J genes are TRBV6-5 and TRBJ1-2, with 9 bases lining up with TRBD1. Germline-derived CDR1 and CDR2 are MNHEY and SVGAGI. The CDR3 has 15 residues. V lost 4 bases to trimming and J lost 5 bases; unmatched junction nucleotides: 8. CDR3 region: CASSSPPGQGYGYTF. The DNA of the CDR3 is TGTGCCAGCAGTTCGCCGCCGGGACAGGGTTATGGCTACACCTTC.

V usage is TRBV5-4 and J usage is TRBJ1-2; D remains ambiguous. Germline V gene lookup returns CDR1 SGHNT and CDR2 YYREEE (reference sequence). The CDR3 runs to 15 residues. The ends were cut back, 4 bases at V and 7 bases at J, with 20 bases in the middle. The CDR3 loop is CASSLQSAGVFGYTF. As DNA, the CDR3 is TGTGCCAGCAGCCTCCAGTCGGCAGGCGTTTTTGGCTACACCTTC. Combining the CDR3 with reference TRBV5-4 and TRBJ1-2 gives the whole variable domain ETGVTQSPTHLIKTRGQQVTLRCSSQSGHNTVSWYQQALGQGPQFIFQYYREEENGRGNFPPRFSGLQFPNYSSELNVNALELDDSALYLCASSLQSAGVFGYTFGSGTRLTVV.

The rearrangement links TRBV7-2 to TRBJ2-1, with D maybe TRBD2 (5 bases). Trimming removed 3 bases from V and 6 bases from J, with 12 bases in between. This CDR3 has 14 residues. Germline CDR1 and CDR2: SGHTA and FQGNSA. For the CDR3, the DNA is TGTGCCAGCAGCTTGGGCCTAGCTGGCAATGAGCAGTTCTTC. Protein product: CASSLGLAGNEQFF.

This chain joins TRBV7-8 and TRBJ2-5; D is unclear. The J call is in doubt because the DNA end fits TRBJ2-7 better. CDR3 length equals 13 residues. Germline V gives CDR1 SGHVS, CDR2 FQNEAQ. In DNA form, the CDR3 reads TGTGCCAGCAGCCCACAGCTGCAGTACGAGCAGTACTTC. It translates to CASSPQLQYEQYF.

The V call is TRBV9, the J call TRBJ2-2; a possible D gene is TRBD2 (6 bases). Trimming pared 4 bases from V and 7 bases from J, leaving 20 bases between. This CDR3 comprises 16 residues. The germline V gene encodes CDR1 SGDLS and CDR2 YYNGEE. In nucleotides, the CDR3 is TGTGCCAGCAGCCCGAAAAAAGCGGGTTATATCGGGGAGCTGTTTTTT. This encodes CASSPKKAGYIGELFF.

The rearrangement links TRBV2 to TRBJ2-7; D possibly corresponds to TRBD2 (6 bases). Germline lookup yields CDR1 SNHLY and CDR2 FYNNEI. Trimming removed 1 base from V and 4 bases from J, with 17 bases in between. The CDR3 loop spans 16 amino acids. CDR3 residues: CASSEGTKRRAYEQYF. The CDR3 nucleotides are TGTGCCAGCAGTGAAGGGACCAAGCGGAGGGCGTACGAGCAGTACTTC.

This chain uses TRBV28 with TRBJ2-1; maybe TRBD1 (5 bases). This CDR3 has 12 amino acids. V was shortened by 0 bases and J by 15 bases, with 12 bases between the two germline ends. Germline-derived CDR1 and CDR2 are MDHEN and SYDVKM. The CDR3 region is CASSLWRQGTFF. The CDR3 nucleotides read TGTGCCAGCAGTTTATGGCGGCAGGGCACGTTCTTC. Full variable domain (outside the CDR3, taken from reference TRBV28 and TRBJ2-1): DVKVTQSSRYLVKRTGEKVFLECVQDMDHENMFWYRQDPGLGLRLIYFSYDVKMKEKGDIPEGYSVSREKKERFSLILESASTNQTSMYLCASSLWRQGTFFGPGTRLTVL.

This clone was seen a single time. V gene TRBV6-5 combines with J gene TRBJ2-3; weak D call: TRBD2 (7 bases). The ends were cut back, 6 bases at V and 3 bases at J, with 13 bases in the middle. Germline assignment: CDR1 MNHEY and CDR2 SVGAGI. This CDR3 has 14 amino acids. The CDR3 coding sequence is TGTGCCAGCAGCCGCGGGGGCGAGACAGATACGCAGTATTTT. It codes for CASSRGGETDTQYF.

This sequence joins TRBV5-6 and TRBJ1-2, with TRBD1 matching over 7 bases. With 3 bases clipped from V and 4 bases from J, the junction kept 9 bases outside the gene matches. Germline CDR1 SGHDT, CDR2 YYEEEE. The CDR3 is made up of 15 amino acids. The CDR3 sequence is CASSWKDRTFYGYTF. The CDR3 bases are TGTGCCAGCAGCTGGAAGGACAGGACTTTCTATGGCTACACCTTC.

This chain uses TRBV14 with TRBJ2-5; 9 nucleotides align to TRBD2. J gave up 5 bases and V 1 base, and 11 bases lay outside the gene matches. This CDR3 comprises 17 residues. Germline V gene lookup returns CDR1 SGHDN and CDR2 FVKESK. The CDR3 loop is CASSQGLAGVYLETQYF. In DNA, the CDR3 is TGTGCCAGCAGCCAAGGATTAGCGGGAGTTTATTTGGAGACCCAGTACTTC. Full variable domain (outside the CDR3, taken from reference TRBV14 and TRBJ2-5): EAGVTQFPSHSVIEKGQTVTLRCDPISGHDNLYWYRRVMGKEIKFLLHFVKESKQDESGMPNNRFLAERTGGTYSTLKVQPAELEDSGVYFCASSQGLAGVYLETQYFGPGTRLLVL.

This clone appeared a few times. The genes are TRBV28 and TRBJ1-2, with 10 bases identical to TRBD1. Germline assignment: CDR1 MDHEN and CDR2 SYDVKM. The V segment lost 8 bases and the J segment 2 bases; nucleotides outside the gene matches: 5. This CDR3 has 14 amino acids. CDR3 DNA sequence: TGTGCCAGCGACGGGACAGGGGTGAACTATGGCTACACCTTC. Protein sequence: CASDGTGVNYGYTF.

The chain couples TRBV25-1 to TRBJ2-3, with 15 bases aligning to TRBD2. The CDR3 covers 15 residues. Germline V gene sequence: CDR1 MGHDK, CDR2 SYGVNS. The V gene end was trimmed by 5 bases and the J gene end by 11 bases; junction bases not matched to a gene: 8. In DNA form, the CDR3 reads TGTGCCAGCAGTCCATCAGGGGGACTAGCGGGAGGGCAGTATTTT. It codes for CASSPSGGLAGGQYF.

The V gene is TRBV5-1, the J gene TRBJ2-1; 12 nucleotides agree with TRBD2. The CDR3 sequence is 15 residues long. The V and J ends lost 2 bases and 7 bases, in that order; junction bases with no gene match: 4. The germline CDR1 and CDR2 sequences are SGHRS and YFSETQ. The CDR3 is CASSLGLAGWNEQFF. The CDR3 DNA reads TGCGCCAGCAGCTTAGGACTAGCGGGATGGAATGAGCAGTTCTTC.

The rearrangement joins TRBV19 to TRBJ1-1, with D possibly being TRBD1 (6 bases). Trimming took off 2 bases at V and 6 bases at J, with 10 bases between the two ends. The CDR3 extends over 13 amino acids. Germline-derived CDR1 and CDR2 are LNHDA and SQIVND (reference sequence). In DNA form, the CDR3 reads TGTGCCAGTAGTATATTGGGGGGGCCTGAAGCTTTCTTT. Amino acids: CASSILGGPEAFF.

The chain has TRBV14 and TRBJ2-3; 7 positions match TRBD1. This CDR3 contains 15 residues. Germline loops: CDR1 SGHDN, CDR2 FVKESK. The trim removed 1 base at V and 4 bases at J, leaving 5 bases unmatched. In nucleotides, the CDR3 is TGTGCCAGCAGCCAAGGGGACAGTCTTTCAGATACGCAGTATTTT. This sequence encodes CASSQGDSLSDTQYF.

The chain couples TRBV20-1 to TRBJ1-4; tentative D call: TRBD1 (6 bases). This CDR3 is built from 11 residues. Trimming cost V 6 bases and J 11 bases, with 13 bases left between them. Germline V gene lookup returns CDR1 DFQATT and CDR2 SNEGSKA (reference sequence). CDR3 sequence (DNA): TGCAGTGCGTCCAGGGGACGGAAACTGTTTTTT. Translating it yields CSASRGRKLFF.

The V gene is TRBV28, the J gene TRBJ2-7; 8 bases map to TRBD2. CDR1 and CDR2 (germline): MDHEN, SYDVKM. V lost 3 bases to trimming and J lost 2 bases; unmatched junction nucleotides: 9. The CDR3 totals 16 residues. CDR3 in amino acids: CASSFHLAGLTYEQYF. CDR3 sequence (DNA): TGTGCCAGCAGTTTTCACCTAGCGGGTCTTACCTACGAGCAGTACTTC.

There are a few counts of this clone. The rearrangement links TRBV4-3 to TRBJ2-3; the D gene is possibly TRBD2 (5 bases). This CDR3 contains 15 residues. Trimming took off 2 bases at V and 0 bases at J, with 9 bases between the two ends. Germline assignment: CDR1 LGHNA and CDR2 YSLEER. The chain's CDR3 is CASSQIALSTDTQYF. The CDR3, as DNA: TGCGCCAGCAGCCAAATAGCGTTAAGCACAGATACGCAGTATTTT.

The chain employs TRBV7-2 and TRBJ2-7, with D tentatively TRBD2 (6 bases). This CDR3 contains 16 residues. The V gene lost 4 bases and the J gene lost 3 bases, with 19 bases spanning the gap. Germline CDR1 SGHTA, CDR2 FQGNSA. The CDR3 sequence: CASSSRPGVEGYEQYF. The DNA of the CDR3 is TGTGCCAGCAGCTCGCGACCGGGGGTGGAAGGCTACGAGCAGTACTTC.

The chain combines TRBV10-2 with TRBJ2-2; maybe TRBD2 (6 bases). Germline values: CDR1 WSHSY, CDR2 SAAADI. Trimming took 10 bases from V and 0 from J, leaving 21 bases between them. The CDR3 extends over 17 amino acids. In DNA, the CDR3 is TGCGCCACGCTGGACTACCCGCAGAACGCGAACACCGGGGAGCTGTTTTTT. As protein: CATLDYPQNANTGELFF.

This clone appeared a few times. At one boundary the junction diverges from the germline segment, which might be a read error. The V call is TRBV7-9, the J call TRBJ1-1; a weak D match, TRBD1 (6 bases). CDR1 and CDR2 from the germline V gene are SEHNR and FQNEAQ (reference sequence). This CDR3 contains 13 residues. The CDR3 here is CSSSLGGGTEAFF. CDR3 in DNA: TGTTCCAGCAGCTTAGGGGGGGGCACTGAAGCTTTCTTT.

A word on this clone: An end of the junction differs from the germline gene, which may be a read error. The rearrangement joins TRBV7-2 to TRBJ2-6; D perhaps matches TRBD1 (6 bases). CDR3 length equals 15 residues. Germline CDR1 is SGHTA and CDR2 is FQGNSA. CDR3 in amino acids: CASSLQGSGANGLTF. The CDR3 nucleotides read TGTGCCAGCAGCCTACAGGGCTCTGGGGCCAACGGCCTGACTTTC.

The J gene is TRBJ2-7, the V gene TRBV7-2; TRBD2 agrees at 8 bases. V was pared by 6 bases and J by 2 bases, with 9 bases of the junction left unmatched. Germline assignment: CDR1 SGHTA and CDR2 FQGNSA. The CDR3 extends over 15 amino acids. CDR3 bases: TGTGCCAGCAGTCCAACTAGCGGCATTCCCTACGAGCAGTACTTC. Translation: CASSPTSGIPYEQYF.

This clone showed up just a few times. The chain joins TRBV5-4 to TRBJ2-7; D unclear. V was trimmed by 4 bases and J by 3 bases, leaving 14 bases between them. This CDR3 spans 14 amino acids. Looked up from germline, CDR1 is SGHNT and CDR2 is YYREEE (reference sequence). CDR3 protein: CASSPTRDNYEQYF. For the CDR3, the DNA is TGTGCCAGCAGCCCAACTCGAGACAACTACGAGCAGTACTTC. Variable domain in full (rest from reference TRBV5-4 and TRBJ2-7): ETGVTQSPTHLIKTRGQQVTLRCSSQSGHNTVSWYQQALGQGPQFIFQYYREEENGRGNFPPRFSGLQFPNYSSELNVNALELDDSALYLCASSPTRDNYEQYFGPGTRLTVT.

CDR3 residues: CASSEWRSATNEKLFF. The CDR3 DNA reads TGTGCCAGCAGTGAATGGCGGTCAGCAACTAATGAAAAACTGTTTTTT. The V gene is TRBV6-1, the J gene TRBJ1-4; D unclear. This CDR3 has 16 residues. Trimming shortened V by 2 bases and J by 0 bases, and 10 bases separated the two germline ends. Germline V gene sequence: CDR1 MNHNS, CDR2 SASEGT.

This sequence joins TRBV28 and TRBJ2-7; D is possibly TRBD1 (6 bases). The CDR3 has 13 residues. Germline CDR1 MDHEN, CDR2 SYDVKM. Trimming removed 4 bases from V and 7 bases from J, with 14 bases in between. The CDR3 is CASSSTGGWEQYF. The CDR3 bases are TGTGCCAGCAGTTCGACAGGTGGATGGGAGCAGTACTTC.

The chain couples TRBV18 to TRBJ2-1; 8 bases are a match to TRBD1. V trimming: 3 bases; J trimming: 6 bases; junction bases outside the gene matches: 7. Germline V gene sequence: CDR1 KGHSH, CDR2 LQKENI. The length of the CDR3 is 15 residues. Here the CDR3 reads CASSPGQGTRNEQFF. The CDR3 nucleotides read TGTGCCAGCTCACCCGGACAGGGTACACGCAATGAGCAGTTCTTC.